The clone carrying this T cell receptor beta chain was seen a few times. Its antigen is unidentified. The data were taken from a study of cytomegalovirus exposure and HLA in healthy donors. Study-level background: One earlier analysis, a look at approximately 180 million T cells, found about 110 million unique TCR beta sequences. Study-level results: Confirmation was obtained in vitro that three CMV-associated chains are specific for CMV antigens. A reported reduction in N-insertions relative to the approximately 640-donor mean was seen in an Asian-associated ancestry cluster in a later analysis.

PCR was performed using 60 Vbeta and 13 Jbeta primers. Some clones are missing from TCRdb's copy, which holds only in-frame ones; the method was immunoSEQ multiplex PCR. The sample has about 52,000 clones, approximately 52% seen once. The germline gives CDR1 LNHDA, CDR2 SQIVND (reference sequence). The CDR3 sequence is 15 residues long. V was shortened by 3 bases and J by 10 bases, with 18 bases between the two germline ends. Sequenced input: PBMCs. V is TRBV19 and J is TRBJ1-4, with no clear D. The sequence came from a human donor in good health. The CDR3 is CASSIVSGKFGKLFF. The CDR3 nucleotides are TGTGCCAGTAGTATCGTTAGCGGGAAGTTCGGAAAACTGTTTTTT.